Shown below are 26 T cell receptor beta chains from a single sample sequenced in a study of neurological immune-mediated disorders. TCRdb reprocessed the 5' RACE reads with MiXCR, giving one entry per CDR3 protein. The sample carries around 65,000 distinct CDR3 sequences, approximately 5.3% recorded once. The specimen was PBMCs. The receptors were sampled from a human donor with multiple sclerosis. The donor label of this sample is uncertain.

This clonotype was seen more than once but under ten times. The rearrangement joins TRBV20-1 to TRBJ2-1, with D perhaps matching TRBD1 (5 bases). Between the trimmed V and J ends, which lost 5 bases and 7 bases, there was a span of 9 bases. There are 11 residues in the CDR3. In germline, CDR1 is DFQATT, CDR2 SNEGSKA (reference sequence). The CDR3 sequence: CSAADKNEQFF. CDR3 bases: TGCAGTGCTGCGGACAAAAATGAGCAGTTCTTC.

The sample holds many counts of this clonotype. The rearrangement joins TRBV5-1 to TRBJ2-1, with 8 bases lining up with TRBD2. With 4 bases clipped from V and 0 bases from J, the junction kept 12 bases outside the gene matches. Per germline, CDR1 SGHRS and CDR2 YFSETQ. The CDR3 totals 18 residues. DNA of the CDR3: TGCGCCAGCAGCCGACCTGCACTAGCGGAGAGCTCCTACAATGAGCAGTTCTTC. Its protein is CASSRPALAESSYNEQFF.

This clonotype was found many times. The chain couples TRBV7-2 to TRBJ1-6; D gene unclear. Per germline, CDR1 SGHTA and CDR2 FQGNSA. There are 14 residues in the CDR3. Trimming stripped 5 bases from V and 12 bases from J, with 17 bases between. DNA of the CDR3: TGTGCCAGCAGCCCAAGCAGTACATCCAGACCCCTCCACTTT. This translates into CASSPSSTSRPLHF.

This clonotype was counted at least ten times. The chain combines TRBV5-4 with TRBJ2-3; no clear D gene. The length of the CDR3 is 15 residues. CDR1 SGHNT and CDR2 YYREEE come from the germline V gene (reference sequence). V was clipped by 1 base and J by 2 bases, with 11 bases between them. CDR3 sequence reads: CASSLSFQSTDTQYF. The CDR3 nucleotides are TGTGCCAGCAGCTTGAGTTTTCAGTCCACAGATACGCAGTATTTT.

The chain carries TRBV5-1 and TRBJ2-2; D unclear. Germline V lookup: CDR1 SGHRS, CDR2 YFSETQ. The CDR3 length is 13 residues. Trimming removed 6 bases at V and 2 bases at J, with 8 bases between. The CDR3 DNA sequence: TGCGCCAGCAACTCGGATAACACCGGGGAGCTGTTTTTT. This sequence encodes CASNSDNTGELFF. Full variable domain (missing parts from reference TRBV5-1 and TRBJ2-2): KAGVTQTPRYLIKTRGQQVTLSCSPISGHRSVSWYQQTPGQGLQFLFEYFSETQRNKGNFPGRFSGRQFSNSRSEMNVSTLELGDSALYLCASNSDNTGELFFGEGSRLTVL.

Many counts were recorded for this clonotype. The rearrangement uses TRBV6-6 and TRBJ2-1, with 12 bases matching TRBD2. Germline V gene sequence: CDR1 MNHNY, CDR2 SVGAGI (reference sequence). V lost 0 bases, J lost 8 bases, and 2 bases stayed unmatched. The CDR3 is 15 amino acids. CDR3 coding DNA: TGTGCCAGCAGTTACTCACTAGCGGGGGGAGATGAGCAGTTCTTC. Residues: CASSYSLAGGDEQFF.

The chain uses TRBV12-3 or TRBV12-4 and TRBJ2-5, with 10 bases identical to TRBD1. The CDR3 consists of 14 residues. J was trimmed by 1 base and V by 4 bases; bases with no gene match: 0. The CDR3 DNA is TGTGCCAGCAGTTGGGACAGGGGCCAAGAGACCCAGTACTTC. This gives the protein CASSWDRGQETQYF.

This clonotype was detected ten times or more. The chain's CDR3 is CAISEGAGNTIYF. Written as DNA, the CDR3 is TGTGCCATCAGTGAAGGGGCTGGAAACACCATATATTTT. The rearrangement uses TRBV10-3 and TRBJ1-3, with a tentative D call TRBD1 (5 bases). In germline, CDR1 is ENHRY, CDR2 SYGVKD. V was pared by 3 bases and J by 2 bases, with 5 bases between. There are 13 residues in the CDR3.

This clonotype was observed many times. The chain recombines TRBV4-2 with TRBJ2-7; 8 bases are a match to TRBD2. V shed 2 bases and J 3 bases; nucleotides not matched to a gene: 21. The CDR3 covers 20 residues. Germline CDR1 is LGHNA and CDR2 is YNFKEQ. CDR3 nucleotide sequence: TGTGCCAGCAGCCAACCGCCCTTTACTAGCGGCACTCCTTATTTCTACGAGCAGTACTTC. Its protein is CASSQPPFTSGTPYFYEQYF.

This clonotype was observed many times. This rearrangement joins TRBV5-1 to TRBJ1-1, with D hard to call. V lost 0 bases, J lost 4 bases, and 7 bases lay in between. The germline gives CDR1 SGHRS, CDR2 YFSETQ. The CDR3 spans 13 residues. CDR3 loop: CASSLGEATEAFF. CDR3 in DNA: TGCGCCAGCAGCTTGGGAGAAGCCACTGAAGCTTTCTTT.

This clonotype was seen repeatedly, ten times or more. In nucleotides, the CDR3 is TGCAGTGCTAGAGTGCCGGGCTTGAACACTGAAGCTTTCTTT. This codes for CSARVPGLNTEAFF. The genes are TRBV20-1 and TRBJ1-1; D not certain. The V gene lost 1 base and the J gene lost 0 bases, with 9 bases spanning the gap. CDR1 is DFQATT, CDR2 SNEGSKA, per germline (reference sequence). CDR3 size: 14 residues.

This clonotype was seen many times. V and J are TRBV20-1 and TRBJ2-3, with D possibly being TRBD2 (6 bases). The germline V and J ends were trimmed by 3 bases and 0 bases, with 13 bases remaining between them. The germline V gene has CDR1 DFQATT and CDR2 SNEGSKA (reference sequence). The CDR3 contains 15 residues. CDR3 amino acids: CSASLRDWSTDTQYF. CDR3 sequence (DNA): TGCAGTGCTAGCCTCCGGGACTGGAGCACAGATACGCAGTATTTT.

This clonotype occurred many times. This chain links TRBV7-9 with TRBJ2-2, with D unresolved. V was clipped by 3 bases and J by 1 base, with 12 bases between them. CDR1 and CDR2 from the germline V gene are SEHNR and FQNEAQ (reference sequence). This CDR3 has 16 amino acids. CDR3 region: CASSFRFTGNTGELFF. For the CDR3, the DNA is TGTGCCAGCAGCTTCCGTTTCACGGGGAACACCGGGGAGCTGTTTTTT.

This clonotype was picked up many times. The chain carries TRBV5-1 and TRBJ1-1; 7 bases line up with TRBD1. The germline gives CDR1 SGHRS, CDR2 YFSETQ. The CDR3 extends over 14 amino acids. The J segment lost 11 bases and the V segment lost 2 bases, leaving 12 bases of the junction unmatched. The CDR3 bases are TGCGCCAGCAGCTTAGGGGGCGAATTAAGCGAGGCTTTCTTT. It yields the protein CASSLGGELSEAFF. Full variable domain (remainder filled in from reference TRBV5-1 and TRBJ1-1): KAGVTQTPRYLIKTRGQQVTLSCSPISGHRSVSWYQQTPGQGLQFLFEYFSETQRNKGNFPGRFSGRQFSNSRSEMNVSTLELGDSALYLCASSLGGELSEAFFGQGTRLTVV.

This clonotype showed up many times. The rearrangement uses TRBV9 and TRBJ2-3; D remains unclear. Germline CDR1 and CDR2: SGDLS and YYNGEE. Trimming took 0 bases from V and 5 from J, leaving 7 bases between them. The CDR3 spans 13 residues. CDR3 residues: CASSVAHLDTQYF. CDR3 bases: TGTGCCAGCAGCGTAGCTCACTTAGATACGCAGTATTTT.

This clonotype has more than one count but fewer than ten. This rearrangement joins TRBV7-2 to TRBJ2-7; weak D call: TRBD1 (5 bases). CDR3 size: 15 residues. The V gene lost 4 bases and the J gene lost 0 bases, with 13 bases spanning the gap. Germline CDR1 is SGHTA and CDR2 is FQGNSA. This CDR3 is CASSSIPDSSYEQYF. The CDR3 DNA reads as TGTGCCAGCAGCTCCATCCCCGACAGCTCCTACGAGCAGTACTTC.

This clonotype was observed many times. The gene calls are TRBV5-1 and TRBJ2-3, with D unresolved. The CDR3 consists of 13 residues. CDR1 and CDR2 (germline): SGHRS, YFSETQ. Trimming stripped 1 base from V and 7 bases from J, with 10 bases between. The CDR3: CASSLRSSNTQYF. The DNA of the CDR3 is TGCGCCAGCAGCTTGAGAAGCTCAAATACGCAGTATTTT.

This clonotype was seen at least ten times. The genes are TRBV10-3 and TRBJ2-3; D may be TRBD1 (6 bases). CDR1 ENHRY and CDR2 SYGVKD come from the germline V gene. The V gene lost 3 bases and the J gene lost 4 bases, with 11 bases spanning the gap. The CDR3 runs 14 residues. CDR3 DNA: TGTGCCATCAGTGATAACAGGGCCCCAGATACGCAGTATTTT. Its translation is CAISDNRAPDTQYF.

This clonotype has ten or more counts. The J gene is TRBJ1-3, the V gene TRBV12-3 or TRBV12-4; 7 nucleotides match TRBD1. The CDR3 has 15 amino acids. Trimming took 6 bases from V and 0 from J; bases not matched to a gene: 5. This CDR3 is CASRQTGSSGNTIYF. The CDR3 nucleotides are TGTGCCAGCAGACAGACAGGGAGCTCTGGAAACACCATATATTTT.

Many counts were recorded for this clonotype. The chain has TRBV20-1 and TRBJ2-3; 14 bases match TRBD2. V shed 6 bases, J shed 4 bases, and the junction held 6 bases outside the gene matches. The CDR3 is 15 amino acids. Germline V gene lookup returns CDR1 DFQATT and CDR2 SNEGSKA (reference sequence). The CDR3 loop reads CSAPTSGGAADTQYF. CDR3 bases: TGCAGTGCCCCGACTAGCGGGGGGGCTGCAGATACGCAGTATTTT.

Ten or more counts support this clonotype. The rearrangement uses TRBV12-3 or TRBV12-4 and TRBJ1-5; the D gene is possibly TRBD1 (5 bases). V lost 3 bases, J lost 9 bases, and 12 bases lay in between. The CDR3 sequence is 13 residues long. CDR3 bases: TGTGCCAGCAGTTTTAGCAGGGATGTGCCCCAGCATTTT. It yields the protein CASSFSRDVPQHF.

This clonotype came up a few times. The chain uses TRBV20-1 and TRBJ1-4; tentative D call: TRBD1 (6 bases). CDR3 length equals 15 residues. Germline-derived CDR1 and CDR2 are DFQATT and SNEGSKA (reference sequence). V was trimmed by 6 bases and J by 7 bases, leaving 21 bases between them. DNA of the CDR3: TGCAGTGCCAAGACCCCTCCAGGGGAGGGTGAAAAACTGTTTTTT. Translated, it gives CSAKTPPGEGEKLFF.

This clonotype was detected ten times or more. This chain uses TRBV20-1 with TRBJ1-2; D not resolved. From germline, CDR1 is DFQATT and CDR2 SNEGSKA (reference sequence). The V gene lost 2 bases and the J gene lost 4 bases, with 14 bases spanning the gap. CDR3 length equals 14 residues. CDR3 residues: CSARNQGSGYGYTF. CDR3 sequence (DNA): TGCAGTGCTAGAAACCAAGGTTCCGGCTATGGCTACACCTTC.

Ten or more counts support this clonotype. This chain joins TRBV5-1 and TRBJ1-1, with D unclear. CDR1 is SGHRS, CDR2 YFSETQ, per germline. The CDR3 loop spans 12 amino acids. Trimming stripped 3 bases from V and 7 bases from J, with 10 bases between. Written as DNA, the CDR3 is TGCGCCAGCAGCTCCCCCGGAGGTGAAGCTTTCTTT. This gives the protein CASSSPGGEAFF.

This clonotype came up many times. The CDR3 sequence is CASSPRLADIYNEQFF. Here the CDR3 DNA reads TGTGCCAGCTCACCAAGGCTAGCGGATATCTACAATGAGCAGTTCTTC. This chain links TRBV18 with TRBJ2-1; 7 nucleotides agree with TRBD2. V dropped 2 bases and J dropped 3; count of bases not matched to a gene: 7. Per the germline V gene, CDR1 is KGHSH and CDR2 is LQKENI. CDR3 length: 16 amino acids.

The sample holds many counts of this clonotype. The chain recombines TRBV20-1 with TRBJ1-1; D gene ambiguous. Germline V CDR1 and CDR2: DFQATT, SNEGSKA (reference sequence). The CDR3 is made up of 12 amino acids. V lost 2 bases, J lost 1 base, and 5 bases lay in between. In nucleotides, the CDR3 is TGCAGTGCTAGACGGCAGAACACTGAAGCTTTCTTT. It yields the protein CSARRQNTEAFF.